This TCR beta chain emerged from a study of vaccination effects on CD4 cells after COVID-19 (dated by TCRdb to between 2021 and 2024). About the investigation overall: The ViraFEST assay stimulated PBMC with viral peptide pools and then used TCR sequencing to identify antigen-specific CD4+ T cell clonotypes by expansion. Across the study, the median time from the second dose to post-vaccine sampling was 72 days (range 14 to 241). Two million PBMC per well were cultured in IMDM with approximately 5% human AB serum, around 9.1 IU/ml IL-2 and gentamicin, plus 10 ug/ml peptides. SARS-CoV-2 spike-specific CD4+ TCR repertoires from before and after mRNA vaccination were compared in COVID-19 convalescent patients and in infection-naive vaccine recipients. A total of 9 to 11 COVID-19 convalescent patients and a few SARS-CoV-2-naive healthy vaccine recipients were included in the full study. The Oncomine TCR Beta short-read assay on an Illumina iSeq 100 was used to sequence cultures from other donors in the study.

The library was generated by the immunoSEQ multiplex PCR assay. DNA from the CD4+ T cells that had been cultured and isolated underwent TCR beta CDR3 sequencing. The source study handled its data this way. The analysis removed non-productive TCR sequences, trimmed reads to the CDR3 region, and retained only CDR3s that were 7 or more amino acids long. The MANAFEST web app was used to identify antigen-specific clonotypes by comparing expansion in peptide wells with expansion in reference cultures. For clones to be considered positive, expansion at FDR<0.05 versus reference and all other wells, an odds ratio above 5, and a frequency above 0.1% in two replicate wells were required. Cross-reactive clonotypes were defined as significantly expanded in SARS-CoV-2 spike wells and in at least one common cold coronavirus spike condition. Using the stringdist R package, CDR3 similarity was measured by Levenshtein distance, and unrooted trees were constructed with ape in R 3.6.1. The table was pulled from immuneACCESS by TCRdb, which kept in-frame rearrangements only. Such tables lose some clones; where checked, under half of the loss comes from unresolved V genes, and the rest has no known cause. Clone size and V and J calls were adopted from that table, with D and trimming inferred from the DNA. This sample holds approximately 70,000 clones; approximately 73% were observed only once. In total, the top ten clones hold about 2.5% of the sample.

After less than eleven days of culture, CD4+ T cells were isolated with the EasySep CD4+ T cell isolation kit. Each participant received two doses of an mRNA SARS-CoV-2 vaccine, either BNT162b2 or mRNA-1273. None of the healthy vaccine recipients had a prior SARS-CoV-2 infection, which was confirmed by nucleocapsid antibody tests that came back negative both before and after vaccination. On days 3 and 7, half of the culture medium was replaced with fresh IL-2-containing medium. Unless noted otherwise, every peptide stimulation condition was grown in triplicate wells. PBMC were separated from whole blood using Ficoll-Paque Plus gradient centrifugation and were then either cryopreserved at -140C or used fresh. The QIAamp micro DNA kit was used to extract genomic DNA from the cultured CD4+ T cells. Broad study findings and their caveats: Among healthy vaccine recipients, nearly all vaccine-induced clones were SARS-CoV-2 mono-reactive, and just 1 of 255 was cross-reactive with common cold coronaviruses. Both infection-induced and vaccine-induced clones contracted markedly at late post-vaccination timepoints, which is consistent with waning T cell responses. Limitations of the study were the small number of convalescent patients and the absence of early post-infection timepoints.

This clone was detected a few times. The clone's antigen remains unknown. No base-level quality is on record; no much larger clone is a single base apart. Counted from cysteine to phenylalanine, this CDR3 has 15 amino acids. Only the CDR3 portion is preserved as DNA: 45 bases, with reading frame beginning at the first base. V is pruned by 5 bases and J by 6 bases, leaving 9 bases of the junction without a gene match. The germline V gene yields MDHEN for CDR1 and SYDVKM for CDR2. Here the sequenced sample was CD4+ T cells from PBMCs cultured without peptide, taken after COVID-19 vaccination. This sequence originates from a human donor who received a COVID-19 vaccine. The V and J segments used are TRBV28 and TRBJ2-1, with 8 central nucleotides matching TRBD2. CDR3 region: CASSPPGGLINEQFF. The DNA reads as follows: TGTGCCAGCAGTCCCCCGGGGGGGCTGATCAATGAGCAGTTCTTC.